The present TCR beta chain was sequenced within a study of blood T cells in healthy people across ages. The CDR3 length is 12 residues. Germline CDR1 is SGHDT and CDR2 is YYEEEE. Together with a sample-barcoded 5' primer, a J-beta primer mix was included in a second PCR lasting roughly 7 to 11 cycles. TCRdb independently ran MiXCR on the 5' RACE reads; one entry per CDR3 protein. The sample yields 1,800,000 or so distinct CDR3 sequences, around 40% seen once. The receptor was isolated from a human donor in good health. The rearrangement uses TRBV5-6 and TRBJ2-4; the D is unclear. The J call is doubtful: the DNA matches TRBJ2-7 better. The source material was blood. CDR3 loop: CASSLNPREQYF. The DNA for the CDR3 is TGTGCCAGCAGCTTGAACCCCCGCGAGCAGTACTTC.